This entry lists 17 T cell receptor beta chains sequenced from one sample in a study of blood T cells in healthy people across ages. Together with a sample-barcoded 5' primer, a J-beta primer mix was included in a second PCR lasting roughly 7 to 11 cycles. Each CDR3 protein gets one entry after TCRdb re-called the 5' RACE reads with MiXCR. The sample consists of 850,000 to 1,000,000 distinct CDR3 sequences, approximately 49% of them appearing once. Sequencing input: blood. Receptors were obtained from a man between 25 and 39 years old in good health.

The V gene is TRBV10-3, the J gene TRBJ1-1, with D possibly TRBD1 on 5 matching bases. The CDR3 totals 15 residues. CDR1 is ENHRY and CDR2 is SYGVKD in the germline V gene. V was pared by 4 bases and J by 5 bases, with 17 bases between. DNA for the CDR3: TGTGCCATCAGTGGATCTCAGGGTGTAGGGACTGAAGCTTTCTTT. Amino acid sequence: CAISGSQGVGTEAFF.

The chain couples TRBV12-3 or TRBV12-4 to TRBJ1-6; D may be TRBD1 (6 bases). V lost 8 bases to trimming and J lost 3 bases, with 14 bases between them. This CDR3 region has 15 residues. CDR3 nucleotides: TGTGCCAGCCTAGGGGGGTCGATCTATAATTCACCCCTCCACTTT. Translating it yields CASLGGSIYNSPLHF.

CDR3 loop: CASSYTGHGNQPQHF. In nucleotides, the CDR3 is TGTGCCAGCAGTTACACAGGGCATGGCAATCAGCCCCAGCATTTT. The chain joins TRBV6-5 to TRBJ1-5; D is perhaps TRBD1 (6 bases). Between the trimmed V and J ends, which lost 2 bases and 2 bases, there was a span of 10 bases. The CDR3 extends over 15 amino acids. Germline CDR1 MNHEY, CDR2 SVGAGI.

The chain links TRBV18 to TRBJ1-2, with a possible D match to TRBD1 (5 bases). The V end was cut by 2 bases, the J end by 7 bases, with 11 bases between. Per germline, CDR1 KGHSH and CDR2 LQKENI. This CDR3 is 13 amino acids long. The CDR3 DNA follows: TGTGCCAGCTCACCATCCGGGGCGGGTGGCTACACCTTC. It translates to CASSPSGAGGYTF.

The V and J genes are TRBV7-9 and TRBJ2-3; no clear D. The length of the CDR3 is 16 residues. The germline gives CDR1 SEHNR, CDR2 FQNEAQ (reference sequence). V lost 5 bases and J lost 0, with 15 bases in between. CDR3 bases: TGTGCCAGCAGCCTATTGACGGTCACTAGCACAGATACGCAGTATTTT. The encoded protein is CASSLLTVTSTDTQYF.

The CDR3, as DNA: TGTGCCAGCAGCCCCGGACAGACTTGGGGGGGCTACACCTTC. It yields the protein CASSPGQTWGGYTF. The rearrangement uses TRBV28 and TRBJ1-2; D might be TRBD1 (6 bases). Germline V gives CDR1 MDHEN, CDR2 SYDVKM. Trimming took 6 bases from V and 8 from J, leaving 19 bases between them. The CDR3 length is 14 residues.

The V and J genes are TRBV4-1 and TRBJ1-5, with 7 bases fitting TRBD1. V lost 3 bases, J lost 3 bases, and 8 bases stayed unmatched. The CDR3 consists of 16 residues. Germline CDR1 and CDR2: MGHRA and YSYEKL. CDR3 amino acids: CASSQGMTGPNQPQHF. Here the CDR3 DNA reads TGCGCCAGCAGCCAGGGAATGACAGGGCCCAATCAGCCCCAGCATTTT.

This clonotype appeared once. The V and J genes are TRBV5-1 and TRBJ1-1, with unresolved D. Germline CDR1 is SGHRS and CDR2 is YFSETQ. The V end was cut by 5 bases, the J end by 1 base, with 12 bases between. This CDR3 region has 14 residues. Here the CDR3 DNA reads TGCGCCAGCAGTTATCAGGATAAGAACACTGAAGCTTTCTTT. Amino acid sequence: CASSYQDKNTEAFF. Combining the CDR3 with reference TRBV5-1 and TRBJ1-1 gives the whole variable domain KAGVTQTPRYLIKTRGQQVTLSCSPISGHRSVSWYQQTPGQGLQFLFEYFSETQRNKGNFPGRFSGRQFSNSRSEMNVSTLELGDSALYLCASSYQDKNTEAFFGQGTRLTVV.

J is TRBJ2-3 and V is TRBV7-8, with D possibly TRBD1 on 6 matching bases. V lost 0 bases and J 6 bases, leaving 10 bases between the germline ends. CDR1 and CDR2 (germline): SGHVS, FQNEAQ. The CDR3 consists of 14 residues. The CDR3 sequence is CASSLAGADDTQYF. CDR3 nucleotide sequence: TGTGCCAGCAGCTTAGCGGGGGCCGATGATACGCAGTATTTT. The full variable domain, its missing parts supplied by reference TRBV7-8 and TRBJ2-3, is GAGVSQSPRYKVAKRGQDVALRCDPISGHVSLFWYQQALGQGPEFLTYFQNEAQLDKSGLPSDRFFAERPEGSVSTLKIQRTQQEDSAVYLCASSLAGADDTQYFGPGTRLTVL.

The V and J genes are TRBV6-1 and TRBJ1-2; 8 positions agree with TRBD1. This CDR3 has 13 amino acids. Germline V gives CDR1 MNHNS, CDR2 SASEGT. Trimming at V came to 1 base and at J to 9 bases, leaving 4 bases not matched to a gene. CDR3 residues: CASSEGDRRSYTF. The DNA for the CDR3 is TGTGCCAGCAGTGAAGGGGACAGGCGAAGCTACACCTTC.

This sequence joins TRBV7-7 and TRBJ2-7; TRBD1 agrees at 8 bases. The J call may not be correct, given that the DNA end is closer to TRBJ2-5. Germline CDR1 SSHAT, CDR2 FNYEAQ (reference sequence). The CDR3 has 16 residues. CDR3 loop: CASSSGPGQVFETQYF. The CDR3 DNA sequence: TGTGCCAGCAGCTCGGGGCCGGGACAGGTATTCGAGACCCAGTACTTC.

This clonotype was counted between two and nine times. The chain employs TRBV9 and TRBJ2-5; maybe TRBD1 (6 bases). The V and J ends lost 5 bases and 1 base respectively, with 9 bases between them. The length of the CDR3 is 13 residues. Germline loops: CDR1 SGDLS, CDR2 YYNGEE. DNA of the CDR3: TGTGCCAGCAGTAAGGACAGCCAAGAGACCCAGTACTTC. It yields the protein CASSKDSQETQYF.

The genes are TRBV4-2 and TRBJ2-1, with 7 positions matching TRBD2. V lost 2 bases to trimming and J lost 9 bases; unmatched junction nucleotides: 16. This CDR3 is 17 amino acids long. Looked up from germline, CDR1 is LGHNA and CDR2 is YNFKEQ. The CDR3 reads CASSQPEGGGRVPEQFF. The CDR3 region has the DNA TGTGCCAGCAGCCAACCCGAGGGCGGGGGTAGAGTCCCTGAGCAGTTCTTC.

The V and J genes are TRBV30 and TRBJ1-2, with 7 bases matching TRBD1. V lost 1 base and J lost 2; bases outside the gene matches: 1. The CDR3 consists of 13 residues. The germline V gene has CDR1 GTSNPN and CDR2 SVGIG (reference sequence). The CDR3 here is CAWSATGNYGYTF. As DNA, the CDR3 is TGTGCCTGGAGTGCGACAGGGAACTATGGCTACACCTTC.

The chain recombines TRBV12-3 or TRBV12-4 with TRBJ2-7; D is perhaps TRBD1 (6 bases). V dropped 3 bases and J dropped 5 bases, with 17 bases sitting between them. CDR3 length: 15 residues. In nucleotides, the CDR3 is TGTGCCAGCAGTTTGTTCAGCAGGGGTGGCGACGAGCAGTACTTC. It encodes CASSLFSRGGDEQYF.

This clonotype was counted only a few times. The gene calls are TRBV5-1 and TRBJ1-1; D is uncertain. The CDR3 loop spans 14 amino acids. V was clipped by 0 bases and J by 4 bases, with 10 bases between them. The germline V gene has CDR1 SGHRS and CDR2 YFSETQ. CDR3 coding DNA: TGCGCCAGCAGCTTGGACGGTTCCTTCACTGAAGCTTTCTTT. It translates to CASSLDGSFTEAFF.

The chain employs TRBV2 and TRBJ2-3, with 7 bases lining up with TRBD1. This CDR3 has 14 residues. Trimming cost V 4 bases and J 3 bases; bases outside gene matches: 4. Germline CDR1 is SNHLY and CDR2 is FYNNEI. CDR3 in amino acids: CASSGQGWTDTQYF. CDR3 DNA: TGTGCCAGCAGTGGACAGGGTTGGACAGATACGCAGTATTTT.